This T cell receptor beta chain is from a study of T-cell memory formation after mild COVID-19 (dated by TCRdb to the early 2020s). Regarding the study in general: TCR sequence clusters from the two donors were largely donor specific. T-cell clones expanding and contracting after mild COVID-19 in two donors were tracked by longitudinal TCRalpha and TCRbeta repertoire sequencing. Two young, previously healthy adult volunteers made up the cohort, one male and one female.

Sequencing was performed on an Illumina NovaSeq 6000. cDNA libraries for TCRalpha and TCRbeta were prepared by 5'RACE using constant-segment primers, with sample barcodes and unique molecular identifiers added. Trizol reagent was used to extract RNA from every sample. Amplification of the libraries took two PCR steps, and the second step added a second sample barcode plus Illumina TruSeq adapters. Sequencing of the libraries was done on an Illumina NovaSeq, producing 2 x 150 bp paired-end reads. The authors' analysis ran thus. Reads were demultiplexed and collapsed into UMI-guided consensus sequences with migec v1.2.7. Using mixcr v2.1.11, UMI consensuses were aligned to TRA and TRB V and J templates and then assembled into clonotypes. Expanded or contracted clonotypes were those called significant by both edgeR and NoisET, with noise models trained on biological replicates. For edgeR calls, the cutoffs were a false discovery rate-adjusted p below 0.01 and a log2 fold-change threshold of 1. PCA with hierarchical clustering of max-normalized trajectories of the 1000 most abundant clonotypes was used as exploratory dynamics analysis. Separately sequenced CD4+ and CD8+ repertoires were used to assign a CD4 or CD8 phenotype to each responding clone. The public reads were reanalyzed by TCRdb: fastp trimming at Q25, MiXCR alignment, in-frame beta chains only. A single entry per CDR3 protein holds the most common genes and DNA from its merged rows. TCRdb, not the authors, supplied the V and J calls. The sample profile shows 250,000 to 300,000 distinct CDR3 sequences; approximately 19% of them were found once. 23% of the sample goes to the ten largest clones.

Study-wide conclusions, independent of this receptor: SARS-CoV-2 specificity of the second-wave clones peaking on day 37 was not confirmed. The study included only a couple of mild cases, and larger cohorts that include severe cases with pre-infection samples were judged to be necessary. Some responding clones were detected in pre-infection memory, suggesting pre-existing cross-reactive memory T cells joined the SARS-CoV-2 response. Contracting CD4+ clones were located mainly in the CM and EM memory subsets, whereas CD8+ clones were found to be enriched in EMRA. From day 15 to 85, contracting clones showed balanced CD4/CD8 phenotypes, whereas a second wave of clones that expanded from day 15 to 37 leaned towards CD4+.

As encoded in the germline V gene, CDR1 is SQVTM while CDR2 is ANQGSEA. V is reduced by 5 bases and J by 5 bases, leaving a spacing of 12 bases between them. Measured from the cysteine to the phenylalanine, the CDR3 is 12 residues long. The only DNA kept is the CDR3, 36 bases in frame from the first base. This clonotype was counted a few times. Which antigen it targets is not known. No qualities accompany the bases; no much larger clone lies one base away. Ficoll-Paque density gradient centrifugation was used to isolate PBMCs. The receptor chain draws on TRBV29-1 and TRBJ1-2; no confident D gene assignment can be made. The sequencing sample was made of PBMCs or a T cell subset sorted from them (not recorded which). This TCR was sampled from a man in his late teens or twenties who had mild COVID-19 (a few samples of this study predate the infection). The sample titles of this study are shuffled in the database, so cell type and time point are left out; the donor was told from shared clones. The nucleotides are TGCAGCGTTCTTCTCCAGAATTATGGCTACACCTTC. Its product reads: CSVLLQNYGYTF.